The sequence of this TCR beta chain was determined in a study of tissue T cells after allogeneic stem cell transplantation. TCRdb's copy holds only in-frame clones and misses some; the assay was immunoSEQ multiplex PCR. The sample has over 6,000 clones, approximately 45% seen once; the top ten hold 7.8%. The sample holds a few counts of this clone. The gene names given are mouse names. The DNA ends 1 residue before the CDR3 does, and the rest of the CDR3 is filled in from the germline J gene. The CDR3 extends over 12 amino acids. V lost 4 bases and J lost 6; bases outside the gene matches: 3. CDR1 SGHLS and CDR2 HYDKME come from the germline V gene. The time point here: mouse harvest day 7 after allogeneic transplant. The graft held 10^6 splenic CD5+ T cells and 10^7 T-cell-depleted bone marrow cells.

Sequencing was performed on gut tissue. The TCR sequence derives from a female BALB/c mouse given C57BL/6 T cells with graft-versus-host disease after an allogeneic hematopoietic cell transplant. This sequence joins TRBV12-2 and TRBJ2-7; TRBD1 aligns across 9 bases. CDR3 bases read: TGTGCCAGCTCCTGGACAGGGGCTGAACAGTAC. It specifies CASSWTGAEQY. The CDR3 as a whole reads CASSWTGAEQYF.